These 25 T cell receptor beta chains were all obtained from the same sample, sequenced in a study of spatial heterogeneity in lung cancer. TCRdb re-analysed the 5' RACE reads in MiXCR, keeping a single row per CDR3 protein. The data show 25,000 or so distinct CDR3 sequences, approximately 6% seen once. Time point noted: blood at routine non-recurrence follow-up after resection. Sequencing of whole RNA from tumor, nontumor lung or frozen PBMC involved no sorting. The sample in question was PBMCs, obtained at follow-up. These TCRs come from a male donor with early-stage non-small cell lung cancer.

This clonotype showed up many times. This sequence joins TRBV10-3 and TRBJ2-7, with a possible D match to TRBD2 (6 bases). V was cut by 6 bases and J by 5 bases, with 17 bases left in between. The CDR3 extends over 14 amino acids. Per the germline V gene, CDR1 is ENHRY and CDR2 is SYGVKD. DNA of the CDR3: TGTGCCATCAGACCGGGACTCACCACCCACGAGCAGTACTTC. It encodes CAIRPGLTTHEQYF.

This clonotype was seen ten or more times. This sequence joins TRBV29-1 and TRBJ2-3; 8 bases match TRBD1. Germline V gene data show CDR1 as SQVTM and CDR2 as ANQGSEA. The CDR3 loop spans 14 amino acids. V trimming: 3 bases; J trimming: 5 bases; junction bases outside the gene matches: 7. The CDR3 region has the DNA TGCAGCGTTGACAGGGGGCGGTCGGGAGATACGCAGTATTTT. Encoded protein: CSVDRGRSGDTQYF.

This clonotype showed up many times. The chain carries TRBV19 and TRBJ1-2, with a weak D call TRBD1 (5 bases). The CDR3 length is 14 residues. V lost 3 bases and J lost 4, with 12 bases in between. Germline V CDR1 and CDR2: LNHDA, SQIVND (reference sequence). The CDR3 spells CASSMVGTVYGYTF. For the CDR3, the DNA is TGTGCCAGTAGTATGGTTGGGACGGTCTATGGCTACACCTTC.

This clonotype was detected many times. The J gene is TRBJ1-1, the V gene TRBV6-1, with TRBD1 as a possible D gene (5 bases). The germline CDR1 and CDR2 sequences are MNHNS and SASEGT. This CDR3 contains 16 residues. The ends were cut back, 2 bases at V and 5 bases at J, with 18 bases in the middle. This CDR3 reads CASSEYRGSTGTEAFF. The CDR3 DNA reads as TGTGCCAGCAGTGAATATAGGGGCAGCACTGGAACTGAAGCTTTCTTT.

In its sample, this clonotype was seen many times. This chain uses TRBV11-1 with TRBJ2-3, with a tentative D call TRBD2 (6 bases). CDR1 SGHAT and CDR2 FQDESV come from the germline V gene (reference sequence). The CDR3 covers 16 residues. V lost 3 bases and J 0 bases, leaving 13 bases between the germline ends. CDR3: CASSLYGSGSTDTQYF. The CDR3 bases are TGTGCCAGCAGCTTGTACGGGAGTGGGAGCACAGATACGCAGTATTTT.

This clonotype has only a few counts. This chain joins TRBV19 and TRBJ2-1; D uncertain. The CDR3 runs 11 residues. The V end lost 4 bases, the J end lost 10 bases, and 8 bases lay between the germline ends. The V gene's germline CDR1 is LNHDA and CDR2 SQIVND (reference sequence). This CDR3 is CASSTIGEQFF. The DNA of the CDR3 is TGTGCCAGTAGTACAATTGGGGAGCAGTTCTTC.

This clonotype was detected a few times. The rearrangement joins TRBV4-1 to TRBJ2-1; 8 bases agree with TRBD1. Trimming took 1 base from V and 5 from J; bases not matched to a gene: 4. The CDR3 consists of 15 residues. Germline V lookup: CDR1 MGHRA, CDR2 YSYEKL. CDR3 sequence reads: CASSQVQGVHNEQFF. The CDR3 region has the DNA TGCGCCAGCAGCCAAGTACAGGGGGTCCACAATGAGCAGTTCTTC.

This clonotype was counted at least ten times. The chain carries TRBV28 and TRBJ2-2, with 8 bases lining up with TRBD2. This CDR3 has 16 amino acids. Germline V gene lookup returns CDR1 MDHEN and CDR2 SYDVKM. Trimming removed 0 bases from V and 6 bases from J; junction bases left unmatched: 6. CDR3 coding DNA: TGTGCCAGCAGTTTATGGTGGACTAGCCGCGCCGGGGAGCTGTTTTTT. Its translation is CASSLWWTSRAGELFF.

The chain has TRBV9 and TRBJ1-2; 7 nucleotides agree with TRBD1. V lost 0 bases, J lost 4 bases, and 6 bases stayed unmatched. CDR3 length: 15 residues. Germline V gene sequence: CDR1 SGDLS, CDR2 YYNGEE. As DNA, the CDR3 is TGTGCCAGCAGCGTAGGTACAGGGGAATCCTATGGCTACACCTTC. This gives the protein CASSVGTGESYGYTF.

This clonotype was recorded many times. The CDR3 spells CARSTGAGTDTQYF. The CDR3 DNA follows: TGTGCCAGATCCACAGGGGCTGGCACAGATACGCAGTATTTT. The chain carries TRBV7-2 and TRBJ2-3; TRBD1 matches at 7 bases. Losses at the gene ends were 9 bases for V and 1 base for J; bases not matched to a gene: 7. The germline V gene has CDR1 SGHTA and CDR2 FQGNSA. There are 14 residues in the CDR3.

V and J are TRBV4-2 and TRBJ2-3, with TRBD1 matching over 7 bases. V trimming: 5 bases; J trimming: 2 bases; junction bases outside the gene matches: 7. The germline CDR1 and CDR2 sequences are LGHNA and YNFKEQ. The CDR3 extends over 15 amino acids. CDR3 nucleotide sequence: TGTGCCAGCAGCACCAGGGACAGATCCACAGATACGCAGTATTTT. Encoded protein: CASSTRDRSTDTQYF.

The sample holds many counts of this clonotype. The chain links TRBV20-1 to TRBJ1-6; the D is unclear. The ends were cut back, 0 bases at V and 10 bases at J, with 22 bases in the middle. CDR1 is DFQATT and CDR2 is SNEGSKA in the germline V gene (reference sequence). The CDR3 runs to 17 residues. CDR3 loop: CSARETWRGALDSPLHF. Written as DNA, the CDR3 is TGCAGTGCTAGAGAAACTTGGCGGGGAGCGCTTGACTCACCCCTCCACTTT.

This clonotype was recorded at least ten times. An end of the junction does not agree with germline; a read error may underlie this. V gene TRBV24-1 combines with J gene TRBJ1-5; 7 bases map to TRBD1. The CDR3 sequence is 13 residues long. The germline V gene has CDR1 KGHDR and CDR2 SFDVKD. The CDR3 region is CATSGQANQPQHF. CDR3 bases: TGTGCCACTAGTGGACAGGCAAATCAGCCCCAGCATTTT.

This clonotype showed up many times. This rearrangement joins TRBV29-1 to TRBJ2-3; 9 nucleotides line up with TRBD1. The germline gives CDR1 SQVTM, CDR2 ANQGSEA. After removal of 6 bases from V and 1 base from J, the junction contained 2 bases not matched to a gene. The CDR3 spans 13 residues. Here the CDR3 reads CSVRDRGTDTQYF. DNA of the CDR3: TGCAGCGTACGGGACAGGGGCACAGATACGCAGTATTTT.

For the CDR3, the DNA is TGTGCCAGCAGCTCACTAGCGGGAGAGTTCGAGCAGTACGTC. Its protein is CASSSLAGEFEQYV. This chain links TRBV11-2 with TRBJ2-7; 11 nucleotides match TRBD2. CDR3 length: 14 amino acids. Trimming took 4 bases from V and 6 from J; bases not matched to a gene: 5. The germline CDR1 and CDR2 sequences are SGHAT and FQNNGV.

This clonotype was observed many times. The V gene is TRBV4-2, the J gene TRBJ1-2, with D possibly TRBD1 on 6 matching bases. Germline assignment: CDR1 LGHNA and CDR2 YNFKEQ. V lost 0 bases to trimming and J lost 4 bases, with 9 bases between them. The CDR3 totals 14 residues. The chain's CDR3 is CASSQELGGYGYTF. CDR3 nucleotides: TGTGCCAGCAGCCAAGAGCTAGGGGGCTATGGCTACACCTTC.

This clonotype qualifies as medium-sized. This rearrangement joins TRBV29-1 to TRBJ2-5, with TRBD2 identical over 8 bases. Germline CDR1 SQVTM, CDR2 ANQGSEA. V lost 8 bases and J lost 5; bases outside the gene matches: 10. The CDR3 runs 13 residues. CDR3 DNA: TGCAGCCTCGGAGCGGGAGTCGGGGAGACCCAGTACTTC. Protein sequence: CSLGAGVGETQYF.

This clonotype was counted at least ten times. V usage is TRBV6-5 and J usage is TRBJ1-1, with a possible D match to TRBD1 (6 bases). CDR1 MNHEY and CDR2 SVGAGI come from the germline V gene. This CDR3 is built from 13 residues. Trimming cost V 2 bases and J 4 bases, with 8 bases left between them. CDR3 in amino acids: CASSYGRGTEAFF. CDR3 DNA sequence: TGTGCCAGCAGTTACGGCAGGGGCACTGAAGCTTTCTTT.

The chain has TRBV10-2 and TRBJ2-7; 7 bases align to TRBD2. V was clipped by 0 bases and J by 4 bases; unmatched bases: 6. The CDR3 runs to 15 residues. Germline values: CDR1 WSHSY, CDR2 SAAADI. CDR3 sequence: CASSESWGGKYEQYF. DNA of the CDR3: TGCGCCAGCAGTGAGTCGTGGGGGGGAAAGTACGAGCAGTACTTC.

The table lists this clonotype with a few counts. This chain links TRBV5-4 with TRBJ2-5; D is uncertain. Germline values: CDR1 SGHNT, CDR2 YYREEE (reference sequence). The CDR3 loop spans 13 amino acids. V was cut by 3 bases and J by 4 bases, with 10 bases left in between. The CDR3 bases are TGTGCCAGCAGCTCCGCCGGGTTAGAGACCCAGTACTTC. This translates into CASSSAGLETQYF. Full variable domain (outside the CDR3, taken from reference TRBV5-4 and TRBJ2-5): ETGVTQSPTHLIKTRGQQVTLRCSSQSGHNTVSWYQQALGQGPQFIFQYYREEENGRGNFPPRFSGLQFPNYSSELNVNALELDDSALYLCASSSAGLETQYFGPGTRLLVL.

This clonotype turned up a few times. V gene TRBV5-1 combines with J gene TRBJ1-1; maybe TRBD1 (5 bases). CDR1 SGHRS and CDR2 YFSETQ come from the germline V gene. The CDR3 covers 15 residues. V shed 0 bases and J shed 0 bases, with 9 bases lying between them. The CDR3 sequence is CASSLVPGLNTEAFF. CDR3 nucleotide sequence: TGCGCCAGCAGCTTGGTCCCAGGGTTGAACACTGAAGCTTTCTTT.

The genes are TRBV5-4 and TRBJ1-6; TRBD1 is a possible D gene (6 bases). The CDR3 contains 14 residues. In germline, CDR1 is SGHNT, CDR2 YYREEE (reference sequence). V lost 0 bases to trimming and J lost 6 bases, with 7 bases between them. In DNA, the CDR3 is TGTGCCAGCAGCTTGGACAGGGCTAATTCACCCCTCCACTTT. This sequence encodes CASSLDRANSPLHF.

This clonotype was detected many times. J is TRBJ2-1 and V is TRBV11-2; 7 bases match TRBD2. Looked up from germline, CDR1 is SGHAT and CDR2 is FQNNGV. J was trimmed by 12 bases and V by 3 bases; bases with no gene match: 8. The CDR3 extends over 13 amino acids. This CDR3 reads CASSFTREGRQFF. The CDR3 DNA is TGTGCCAGCAGCTTTACTAGGGAGGGCAGGCAGTTCTTC.

This clonotype has at least ten counts. V is TRBV2 and J is TRBJ2-3, with TRBD1 matching 11 bases. CDR1 is SNHLY and CDR2 is FYNNEI in the germline V gene. Trimming took 10 bases from V and 3 from J; bases not matched to a gene: 6. CDR3 length: 14 residues. CDR3 residues: CATRGQGATDTQYF. Written as DNA, the CDR3 is TGTGCCACGCGAGGACAGGGGGCAACAGATACGCAGTATTTT.

This clonotype has a handful of counts. V gene TRBV9 combines with J gene TRBJ2-5; D ambiguous. V dropped 3 bases and J dropped 2 bases, with 17 bases sitting between them. The CDR3 length is 16 residues. Germline assignment: CDR1 SGDLS and CDR2 YYNGEE. CDR3 region: CASSARPTTNQETQYF. The CDR3 DNA reads as TGTGCCAGCAGCGCCCGCCCGACGACGAATCAAGAGACCCAGTACTTC.